These T cell receptor beta chains were read from a single sample in a study of cytomegalovirus exposure and HLA in healthy donors. TCRdb keeps only in-frame clones here, not all; method: immunoSEQ multiplex PCR. The data contain 140,000 or so clones, 76% of them singletons. The sequencing sample was made of PBMCs. Receptors originate from a woman between 35 and 50 years old in good health and CMV-seronegative. The CDR3 runs from the conserved cysteine through the conserved F or W.

V,J,CDR3
TRBV2,TRBJ2-7,CASSEGQVPSYEQYF
TRBV10-2,TRBJ1-1,CASSATGGLTKAFF
TRBV5-1,TRBJ2-1,CASSLEQGFNEQFF
TRBV6-1,TRBJ2-3,CASSELAGGITDTQYF
TRBV7-2,TRBJ1-2,CASSETGPYGYTF
TRBV5-1,TRBJ2-7,CASSFSGTSEYEQYF
TRBV7-8,TRBJ2-7,CASSPPPGGGEQYF
TRBV2,TRBJ1-1,CASSDQGNTEAFF
TRBV28,TRBJ1-2,CASSLWTGSTNYGYTF
TRBV6-1,TRBJ2-1,CASSARQENNEQFF
TRBV6-6,TRBJ1-1,CASSYSTRNTEAFF
TRBV19,TRBJ1-6,CASGRDRRNLWNSPLHF
TRBV4-1,TRBJ2-4,CASSPTRGGRAKNIQYF
TRBV4-1,TRBJ2-7,CASSQGVLGLAYEQYF
TRBV6-1,TRBJ1-3,CASSPRDREGNTIYF
TRBV28,TRBJ1-3,CASIWGGSSGNTIYF
TRBV7-2,TRBJ2-7,CASSPGEYEQYF
TRBV2,TRBJ2-7,CASSAPPEQYF
TRBV7-2,TRBJ2-1,CASSLGTHYNEQFF
TRBV15,TRBJ1-6,CATSSSFASGDLSPLHF
TRBV5-4,TRBJ2-5,CASSQERGGPETQYF
TRBV28,TRBJ1-4,CASRRAGTGSEKLFF
TRBV28,TRBJ1-2,CASSLLAGYGYTF
TRBV7-8,TRBJ1-5,CASSLVRVREGPQHF
TRBV29-1,TRBJ1-3,CSVAGGQGTVRNTIYF
TRBV7-9,TRBJ2-5,CASRYTGGAETETQYF
TRBV10-3,TRBJ2-3,CAISGRTSGSTDTQYF
TRBV7-9,TRBJ1-4,CASSLTSYEKLFF
TRBV6-1,TRBJ2-1,CASGTGVYNEQFF
TRBV19,TRBJ1-2,CASSIAGLYGYTF
TRBV28,TRBJ2-4,CASSLYGDIAKNIQYF
TRBV5-1,TRBJ2-5,CASSPRAGGIETQYF
TRBV19,TRBJ1-5,CASSTGQGVGNQPQHF
TRBV5-1,TRBJ2-2,CASSPRLAGATGELFF
TRBV19,TRBJ1-2,CASSTQGGGYTF
TRBV29-1,TRBJ1-1,CSGTTGYNTEAFF
TRBV18,TRBJ1-1,CASSIRDTKAFF
TRBV5-4,TRBJ2-1,CASSLYLAGGGEQFF
TRBV5-1,TRBJ2-7,CASSLGESYEQYF
TRBV15,TRBJ1-1,CATSTQGVDTEAFF
TRBV27,TRBJ1-1,CASSPFPGQPNTEAFF
TRBV7-8,TRBJ1-4,CASKIGGKELFF
TRBV5-1,TRBJ1-1,CASSLGQGKNTEAFF
TRBV7-2,TRBJ2-2,CASTAEAGGYTGELFF
TRBV9,TRBJ1-1,CASSLSVFDTEAFF
TRBV10-3,TRBJ2-3,CAIRSDRVTDTQYF
TRBV5-1,TRBJ1-1,CASSKGRDTEAFF
TRBV19,TRBJ1-5,CASSIGDRVSNQPQHF
TRBV4-1,TRBJ1-1,CASSHQTGTNTEAFF
TRBV6-1,TRBJ2-1,CASSLRRGQEQFF
TRBV9,TRBJ2-7,CASSTGGAGFYEQYF
TRBV6-6,TRBJ2-5,CASSYSLAGETQYF